These 20 T cell receptor beta chains share one sample of origin, sequenced in a study of T cell changes during pregnancy in multiple sclerosis. The method was immunoSEQ multiplex PCR; TCRdb's version includes in-frame clones alone and lacks a portion of them. The sample holds around 130,000 clones, about 96% seen once. This specimen consisted of peripheral blood, obtained after pregnancy. The receptors were sampled from a female donor with multiple sclerosis, enrolled in a pregnancy study.

The chain has TRBV6-5 and TRBJ2-2; 7 bases map to TRBD2. This CDR3 has 15 amino acids. J gave up 6 bases and V 7 bases, and 11 bases lay outside the gene matches. Germline CDR1 MNHEY, CDR2 SVGAGI. The CDR3 loop is CASTLGRANSGELFF. CDR3 nucleotide sequence: TGTGCCAGCACCTTGGGGAGGGCCAATTCCGGGGAGCTGTTTTTT.

This clone was detected only once. The J gene is TRBJ2-5, the V gene TRBV5-4, with D uncertain. The germline V gene has CDR1 SGHNT and CDR2 YYREEE (reference sequence). V was trimmed by 4 bases and J by 7 bases, leaving 14 bases between them. The CDR3 is made up of 13 amino acids. The CDR3: CASSPTPPGTQYF. The CDR3 DNA sequence: TGTGCCAGCAGCCCGACTCCCCCGGGGACCCAGTACTTC.

This clone has just one count. The chain has TRBV15 and TRBJ2-1, with 9 bases identical to TRBD2. J was trimmed by 8 bases and V by 8 bases; bases with no gene match: 16. CDR1 and CDR2 from the germline V gene are LNHNV and YYDKDF (reference sequence). The CDR3 sequence is 16 residues long. CDR3 coding DNA: TGTGCCACCCCCGGGGCGGGAGGGCATCTTTTCCATGAGCAGTTCTTC. Amino acids: CATPGAGGHLFHEQFF.

The genes are TRBV5-1 and TRBJ2-1; 8 bases agree with TRBD2. Germline V gene data show CDR1 as SGHRS and CDR2 as YFSETQ. The length of the CDR3 is 14 residues. V shed 4 bases and J 8 bases; nucleotides not matched to a gene: 8. CDR3 protein: CASSASGRADEQFF. CDR3 sequence (DNA): TGCGCCAGCAGCGCCAGCGGGAGAGCGGATGAGCAGTTCTTC.

CDR3 residues: CAISDGQGRENTIYF. The DNA of the CDR3 is TGTGCCATCAGTGATGGACAGGGACGAGAAAACACCATATATTTT. The chain recombines TRBV10-3 with TRBJ1-3; 8 bases are a match to TRBD1. The germline gives CDR1 ENHRY, CDR2 SYGVKD. The V and J ends lost 3 bases and 6 bases, in that order; junction bases with no gene match: 7. This CDR3 spans 15 amino acids.

Only one count was recorded for this clone. The V and J genes are TRBV4-3 and TRBJ2-7; 7 bases are a match to TRBD1. This CDR3 spans 16 amino acids. Trimming removed 5 bases from V and 2 bases from J; junction bases left unmatched: 12. CDR1 and CDR2 (germline): LGHNA, YSLEER. The CDR3 DNA reads as TGCGCCAGCAGCAGGCAATTTGGTCAGGGGGCCTACGAGCAGTACTTC. Protein sequence: CASSRQFGQGAYEQYF.

The chain uses TRBV7-2 and TRBJ2-5, with 7 bases identical to TRBD2. The germline CDR1 and CDR2 sequences are SGHTA and FQGNSA. Trimming at V came to 5 bases and at J to 3 bases, leaving 6 bases not matched to a gene. This CDR3 region has 14 residues. The CDR3 coding sequence is TGTGCCAGCAGCGACTCCGGACTAGAAGAGACCCAGTACTTC. It encodes CASSDSGLEETQYF. Based on the CDR3 plus reference TRBV7-2 and TRBJ2-5, the full variable domain is GAGVSQSPSNKVTEKGKDVELRCDPISGHTALYWYRQSLGQGLEFLIYFQGNSAPDKSGLPSDRFSAERTGGSVSTLTIQRTQQEDSAVYLCASSDSGLEETQYFGPGTRLLVL.

This chain connects TRBV5-1 to TRBJ2-1, with 14 bases matching TRBD2. Germline V gene sequence: CDR1 SGHRS, CDR2 YFSETQ. The CDR3 sequence is 17 residues long. V trimming: 1 base; J trimming: 7 bases; junction bases outside the gene matches: 7. CDR3 in DNA: TGCGCCAGCAGCTTGTCTCTCCGGACTAGCGGGAGGAATGAGCAGTTCTTC. It is translated as CASSLSLRTSGRNEQFF.

The V call is TRBV28, the J call TRBJ2-3, with 7 bases matching TRBD2. This CDR3 contains 15 residues. The V segment lost 2 bases and the J segment 2 bases; nucleotides outside the gene matches: 4. Germline loops: CDR1 MDHEN, CDR2 SYDVKM. The CDR3 region has the DNA TGTGCCAGCAGTTTAGCGGGAGTTAACACAGATACGCAGTATTTT. As protein: CASSLAGVNTDTQYF.

The chain recombines TRBV11-2 with TRBJ1-5; unclear D gene. CDR1 SGHAT and CDR2 FQNNGV come from the germline V gene. The CDR3 loop spans 15 amino acids. V dropped 5 bases and J dropped 2 bases, with 13 bases sitting between them. The CDR3, as DNA: TGTGCCAGCAGCCAATATGGCGGGGGCAATCAGCCCCAGCATTTT. This gives the protein CASSQYGGGNQPQHF.

CDR3 sequence reads: CATPPRLRRALWLGAFF. The CDR3 DNA follows: TGTGCCACCCCCCCCCGGCTGAGGAGGGCGTTATGGTTAGGTGCTTTCTTT. The chain recombines TRBV5-8 with TRBJ1-1; D is unclear. CDR1 is SGHTS, CDR2 YDEGEE, per germline. Trimming shortened V by 9 bases and J by 11 bases, and 35 bases separated the two germline ends. The length of the CDR3 is 17 residues.

The J gene is TRBJ1-1, the V gene TRBV19; D is uncertain. V dropped 7 bases and J dropped 4 bases, with 16 bases sitting between them. The CDR3 runs to 14 residues. The germline CDR1 and CDR2 sequences are LNHDA and SQIVND (reference sequence). CDR3 DNA sequence: TGTGCCAGTAAGAAGGGAGGAGGTGGCACTGAAGCTTTCTTT. As protein: CASKKGGGGTEAFF.

J is TRBJ1-1 and V is TRBV7-9; D not certain. The CDR3 is 16 amino acids. Per the germline V gene, CDR1 is SEHNR and CDR2 is FQNEAQ (reference sequence). The V end was cut by 0 bases, the J end by 0 bases, with 11 bases between. The CDR3 loop is CASSLALNIMNTEAFF. Written as DNA, the CDR3 is TGTGCCAGCAGCTTAGCGCTGAACATCATGAACACTGAAGCTTTCTTT.

V gene TRBV9 combines with J gene TRBJ1-4; no clear D gene. Per germline, CDR1 SGDLS and CDR2 YYNGEE. The CDR3 runs 14 residues. Trimming took 1 base from V and 8 from J, leaving 12 bases between them. The chain's CDR3 is CASSVSVGVEKLFF. CDR3 in DNA: TGTGCCAGCAGCGTATCGGTGGGAGTGGAAAAACTGTTTTTT. Combining the CDR3 with reference TRBV9 and TRBJ1-4 gives the whole variable domain DSGVTQTPKHLITATGQRVTLRCSPRSGDLSVYWYQQSLDQGLQFLIQYYNGEERAKGNILERFSAQQFPDLHSELNLSSLELGDSALYFCASSVSVGVEKLFFGSGTQLSVL.

DNA of the CDR3: TGTGCCAGCAGTTACCTCCAGACCAAAAACATTCAGTACTTC. It codes for CASSYLQTKNIQYF. The V and J genes are TRBV6-5 and TRBJ2-4; D ambiguous. The V gene's germline CDR1 is MNHEY and CDR2 SVGAGI. This CDR3 is built from 14 residues. V shed 2 bases and J shed 2 bases, with 7 bases lying between them.

Only one count was recorded for this clone. The chain employs TRBV19 and TRBJ2-1; 10 bases are a match to TRBD2. CDR3 length: 13 residues. Trimming at V came to 5 bases and at J to 6 bases, leaving 1 base not matched to a gene. Germline-derived CDR1 and CDR2 are LNHDA and SQIVND (reference sequence). CDR3 in DNA: TGTGCCAGTAGTGTAGCGGGAGGCAATGAGCAGTTCTTC. It encodes CASSVAGGNEQFF.

This chain connects TRBV27 to TRBJ2-2, with TRBD2 matching 14 bases. The CDR3 has 17 residues. Germline V gene sequence: CDR1 MNHEY, CDR2 SMNVEV (reference sequence). The J segment lost 6 bases and the V segment lost 5 bases, leaving 8 bases of the junction unmatched. CDR3 protein: CASSPGTSGRWAGELFF. CDR3 DNA: TGTGCCAGCAGTCCCGGGACTAGCGGGAGATGGGCCGGGGAGCTGTTTTTT.

J is TRBJ2-7 and V is TRBV2, with D perhaps TRBD1 (5 bases). CDR3 length equals 14 residues. Trimming cost V 1 base and J 2 bases, with 9 bases left between them. Germline V lookup: CDR1 SNHLY, CDR2 FYNNEI. The CDR3 DNA is TGTGCCAGCAGTGAAGTTAGGACACCCTACGAGCAGTACTTC. Its protein is CASSEVRTPYEQYF.

V usage is TRBV18 and J usage is TRBJ2-7, with 14 nucleotides matching TRBD2. Germline loops: CDR1 KGHSH, CDR2 LQKENI. There are 17 residues in the CDR3. V was pared by 2 bases and J by 2 bases, with 5 bases of the junction left unmatched. The chain's CDR3 is CASSPGLAGGGTYEQYF. For the CDR3, the DNA is TGTGCCAGCTCACCAGGACTAGCGGGAGGTGGAACCTACGAGCAGTACTTC.

The V and J genes are TRBV29-1 and TRBJ2-3, with 8 bases identical to TRBD2. Germline loops: CDR1 SQVTM, CDR2 ANQGSEA. Trimming at V came to 6 bases and at J to 6 bases, leaving 8 bases not matched to a gene. CDR3 length: 13 residues. The CDR3 loop is CSVRRGGSDTQYF. CDR3 sequence (DNA): TGCAGCGTGAGACGGGGGGGAAGCGATACGCAGTATTTT.